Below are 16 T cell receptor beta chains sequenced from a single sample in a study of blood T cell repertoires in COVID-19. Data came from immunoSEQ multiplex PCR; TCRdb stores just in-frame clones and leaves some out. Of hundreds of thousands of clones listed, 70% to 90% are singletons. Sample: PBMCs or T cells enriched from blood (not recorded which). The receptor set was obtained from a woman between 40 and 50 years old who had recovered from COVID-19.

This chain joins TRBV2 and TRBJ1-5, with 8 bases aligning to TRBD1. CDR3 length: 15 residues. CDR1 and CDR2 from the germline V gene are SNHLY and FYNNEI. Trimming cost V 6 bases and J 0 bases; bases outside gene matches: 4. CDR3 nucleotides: TGTGCCAGCAGAGGAGGACAGGGTAGCAATCAGCCCCAGCATTTT. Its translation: CASRGGQGSNQPQHF.

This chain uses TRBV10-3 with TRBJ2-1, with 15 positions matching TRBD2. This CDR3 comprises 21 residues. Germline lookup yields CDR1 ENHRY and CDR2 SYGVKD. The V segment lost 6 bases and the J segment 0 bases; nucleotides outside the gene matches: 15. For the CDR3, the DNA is TGTGCCATCAGGAAACCGGGACTAGCGGGGGGCCGCTTGAGCTCCTACAATGAGCAGTTCTTC. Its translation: CAIRKPGLAGGRLSSYNEQFF.

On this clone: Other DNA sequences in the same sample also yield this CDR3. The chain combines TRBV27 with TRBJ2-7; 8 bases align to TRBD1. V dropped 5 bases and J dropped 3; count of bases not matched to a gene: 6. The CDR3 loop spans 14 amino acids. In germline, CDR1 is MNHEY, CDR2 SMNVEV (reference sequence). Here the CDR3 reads CASSLGQGVYEQYF. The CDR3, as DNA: TGTGCCAGCAGTCTCGGACAGGGAGTCTACGAGCAGTACTTC.

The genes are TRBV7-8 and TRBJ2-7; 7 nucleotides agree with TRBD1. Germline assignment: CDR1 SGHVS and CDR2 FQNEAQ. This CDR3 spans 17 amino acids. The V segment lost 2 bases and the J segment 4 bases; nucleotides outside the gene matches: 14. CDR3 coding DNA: TGTGCCAGCAGCTTACCCGAGACAGGGCAAACGGGTTACGAGCAGTACTTC. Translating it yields CASSLPETGQTGYEQYF. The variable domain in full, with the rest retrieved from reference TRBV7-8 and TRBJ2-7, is GAGVSQSPRYKVAKRGQDVALRCDPISGHVSLFWYQQALGQGPEFLTYFQNEAQLDKSGLPSDRFFAERPEGSVSTLKIQRTQQEDSAVYLCASSLPETGQTGYEQYFGPGTRLTVT.

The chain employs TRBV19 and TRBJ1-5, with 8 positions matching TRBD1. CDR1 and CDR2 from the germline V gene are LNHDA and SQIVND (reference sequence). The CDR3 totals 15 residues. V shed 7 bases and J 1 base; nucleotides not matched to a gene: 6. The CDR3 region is CASTWTGPSNQPQHF. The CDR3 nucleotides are TGTGCCAGTACCTGGACAGGGCCCAGCAATCAGCCCCAGCATTTT.

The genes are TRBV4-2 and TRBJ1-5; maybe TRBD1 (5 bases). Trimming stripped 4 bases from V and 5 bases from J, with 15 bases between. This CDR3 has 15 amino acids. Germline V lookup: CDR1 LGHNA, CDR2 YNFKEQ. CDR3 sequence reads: CASSRETSGDQPQHF. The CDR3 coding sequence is TGTGCCAGCAGCCGGGAGACATCGGGGGATCAGCCCCAGCATTTT.

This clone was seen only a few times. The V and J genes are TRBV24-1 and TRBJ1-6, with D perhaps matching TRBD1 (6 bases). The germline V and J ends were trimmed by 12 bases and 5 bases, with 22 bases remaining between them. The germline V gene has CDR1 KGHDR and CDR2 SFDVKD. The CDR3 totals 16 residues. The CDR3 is CAAADRRTLHNSPLHF. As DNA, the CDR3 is TGTGCCGCCGCGGACAGAAGGACTTTACATAATTCACCCCTCCACTTT.

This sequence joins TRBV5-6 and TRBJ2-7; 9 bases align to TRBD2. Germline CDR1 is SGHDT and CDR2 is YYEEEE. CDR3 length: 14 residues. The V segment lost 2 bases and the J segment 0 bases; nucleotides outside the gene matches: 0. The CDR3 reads CASSFSGSSYEQYF. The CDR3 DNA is TGTGCCAGCAGCTTTAGCGGGAGCTCCTACGAGCAGTACTTC.

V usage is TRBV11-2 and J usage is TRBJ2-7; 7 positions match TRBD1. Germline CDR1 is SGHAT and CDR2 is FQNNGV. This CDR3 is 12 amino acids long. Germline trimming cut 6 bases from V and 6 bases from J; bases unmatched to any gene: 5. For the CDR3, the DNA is TGTGCCAGCAGATCGACAGGGTTCGAGCAGTACTTC. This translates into CASRSTGFEQYF.

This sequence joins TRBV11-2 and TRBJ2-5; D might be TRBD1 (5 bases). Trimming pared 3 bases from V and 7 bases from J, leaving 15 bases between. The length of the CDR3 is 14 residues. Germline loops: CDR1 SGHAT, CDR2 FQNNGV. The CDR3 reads CASSFQQVGTTQYF. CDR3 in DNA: TGTGCCAGCAGCTTTCAACAGGTTGGAACGACCCAGTACTTC.

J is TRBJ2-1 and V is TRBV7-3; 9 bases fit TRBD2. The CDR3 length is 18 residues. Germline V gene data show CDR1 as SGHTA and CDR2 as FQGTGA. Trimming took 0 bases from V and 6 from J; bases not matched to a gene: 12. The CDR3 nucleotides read TGTGCCAGCAGCTTAACGGGAGGAGTAGCGGGAGTTCCCAATGAGCAGTTCTTC. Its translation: CASSLTGGVAGVPNEQFF.

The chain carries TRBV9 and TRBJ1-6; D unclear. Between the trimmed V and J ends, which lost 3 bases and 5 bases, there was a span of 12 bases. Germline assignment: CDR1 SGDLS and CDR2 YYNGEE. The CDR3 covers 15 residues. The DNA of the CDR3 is TGTGCCAGCAGCGCTAGCATCAAACATAATTCACCCCTCCACTTT. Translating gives CASSASIKHNSPLHF. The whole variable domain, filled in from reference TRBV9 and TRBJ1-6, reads DSGVTQTPKHLITATGQRVTLRCSPRSGDLSVYWYQQSLDQGLQFLIQYYNGEERAKGNILERFSAQQFPDLHSELNLSSLELGDSALYFCASSASIKHNSPLHFGNGTRLTVT.

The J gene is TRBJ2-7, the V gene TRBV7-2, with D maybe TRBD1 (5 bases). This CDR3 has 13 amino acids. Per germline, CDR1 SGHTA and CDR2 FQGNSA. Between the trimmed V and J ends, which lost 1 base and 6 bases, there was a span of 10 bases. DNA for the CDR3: TGTGCCAGCAGCTTAGTTAGTGGGGCCGAGCAGTACTTC. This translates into CASSLVSGAEQYF.

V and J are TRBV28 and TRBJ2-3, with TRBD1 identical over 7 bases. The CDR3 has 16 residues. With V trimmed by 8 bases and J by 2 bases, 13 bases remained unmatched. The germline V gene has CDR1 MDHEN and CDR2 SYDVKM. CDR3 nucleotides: TGTGCCAGCCGAATACAGGGGCCAACCAACACAGATACGCAGTATTTT. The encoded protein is CASRIQGPTNTDTQYF. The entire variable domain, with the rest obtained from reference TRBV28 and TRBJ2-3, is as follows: DVKVTQSSRYLVKRTGEKVFLECVQDMDHENMFWYRQDPGLGLRLIYFSYDVKMKEKGDIPEGYSVSREKKERFSLILESASTNQTSMYLCASRIQGPTNTDTQYFGPGTRLTVL.

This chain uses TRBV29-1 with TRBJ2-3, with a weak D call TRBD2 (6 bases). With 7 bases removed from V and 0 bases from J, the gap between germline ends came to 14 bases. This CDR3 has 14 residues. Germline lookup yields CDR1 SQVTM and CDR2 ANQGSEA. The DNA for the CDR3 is TGCAGCGGGGTTACTAGCCCTAGCACAGATACGCAGTATTTT. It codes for CSGVTSPSTDTQYF.

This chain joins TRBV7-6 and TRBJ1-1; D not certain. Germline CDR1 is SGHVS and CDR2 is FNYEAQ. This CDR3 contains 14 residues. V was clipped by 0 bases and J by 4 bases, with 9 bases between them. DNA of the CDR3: TGTGCCAGCAGCTTAGCGGAGTTCGGCACTGAAGCTTTCTTT. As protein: CASSLAEFGTEAFF.